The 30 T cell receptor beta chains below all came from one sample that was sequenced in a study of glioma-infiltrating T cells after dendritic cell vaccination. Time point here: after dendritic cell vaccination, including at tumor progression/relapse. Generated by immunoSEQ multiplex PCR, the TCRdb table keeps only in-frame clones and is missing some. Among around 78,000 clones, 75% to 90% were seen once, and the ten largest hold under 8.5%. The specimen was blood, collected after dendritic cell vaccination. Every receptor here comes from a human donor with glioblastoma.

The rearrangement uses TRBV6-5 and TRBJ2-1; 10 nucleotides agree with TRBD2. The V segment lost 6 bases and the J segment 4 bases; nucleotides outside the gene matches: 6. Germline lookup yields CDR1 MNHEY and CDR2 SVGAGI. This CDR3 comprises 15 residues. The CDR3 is CASRSRAGGYNEQFF. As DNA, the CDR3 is TGTGCCAGCAGATCTCGAGCGGGGGGGTACAATGAGCAGTTCTTC.

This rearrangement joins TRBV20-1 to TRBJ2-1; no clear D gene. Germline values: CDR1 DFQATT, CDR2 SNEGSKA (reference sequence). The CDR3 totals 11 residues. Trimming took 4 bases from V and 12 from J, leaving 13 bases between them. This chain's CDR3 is CSATFGQRQFF. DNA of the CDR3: TGCAGTGCTACCTTCGGTCAAAGGCAGTTCTTC.

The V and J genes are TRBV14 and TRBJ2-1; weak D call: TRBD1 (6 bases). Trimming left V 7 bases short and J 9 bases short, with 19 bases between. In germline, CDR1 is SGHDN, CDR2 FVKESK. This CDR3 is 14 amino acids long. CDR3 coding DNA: TGTGCCAGCACCCTTCTAGGCCAGGGGAGTGAGCAGTTCTTC. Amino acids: CASTLLGQGSEQFF.

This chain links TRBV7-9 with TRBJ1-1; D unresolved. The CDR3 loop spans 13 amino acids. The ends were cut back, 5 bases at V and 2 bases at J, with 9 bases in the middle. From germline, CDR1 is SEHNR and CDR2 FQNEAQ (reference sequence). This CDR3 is CASSPLGNTEAFF. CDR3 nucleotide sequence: TGTGCCAGCAGCCCACTCGGTAACACTGAAGCTTTCTTT.

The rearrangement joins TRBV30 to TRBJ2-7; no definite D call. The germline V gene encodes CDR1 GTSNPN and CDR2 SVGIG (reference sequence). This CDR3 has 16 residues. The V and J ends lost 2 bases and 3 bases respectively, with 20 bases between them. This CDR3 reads CAWSKRSWSPLYEQYF. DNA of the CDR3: TGTGCCTGGAGTAAACGGAGTTGGAGCCCACTCTACGAGCAGTACTTC.

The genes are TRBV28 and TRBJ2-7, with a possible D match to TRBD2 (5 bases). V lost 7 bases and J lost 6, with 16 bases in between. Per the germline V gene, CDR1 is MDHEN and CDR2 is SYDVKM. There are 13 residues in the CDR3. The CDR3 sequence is CASTRTPLSEQYF. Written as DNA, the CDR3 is TGTGCCAGCACCAGGACTCCCCTCTCCGAGCAGTACTTC.

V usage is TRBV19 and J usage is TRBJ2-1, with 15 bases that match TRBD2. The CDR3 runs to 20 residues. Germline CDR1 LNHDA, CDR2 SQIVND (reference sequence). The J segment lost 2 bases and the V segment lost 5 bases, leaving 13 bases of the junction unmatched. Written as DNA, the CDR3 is TGTGCCAGTAGTGTCCCGAAGGGACTAGCGGGGGGTAGGGCCTACAATGAGCAGTTCTTC. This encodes CASSVPKGLAGGRAYNEQFF.

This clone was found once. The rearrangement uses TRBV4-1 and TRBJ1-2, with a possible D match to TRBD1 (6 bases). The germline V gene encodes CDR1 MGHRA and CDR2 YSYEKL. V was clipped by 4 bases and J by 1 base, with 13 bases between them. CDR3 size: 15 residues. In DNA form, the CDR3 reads TGCGCCAGCAGCCTGCGGGGGGGCAATAACTATGGCTACACCTTC. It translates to CASSLRGGNNYGYTF.

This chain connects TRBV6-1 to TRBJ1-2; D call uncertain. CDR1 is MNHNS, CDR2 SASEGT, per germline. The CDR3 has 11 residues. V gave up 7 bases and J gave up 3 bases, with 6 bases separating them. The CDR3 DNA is TGTGCCAGCACAGTTTACTATGGCTACACCTTC. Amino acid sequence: CASTVYYGYTF.

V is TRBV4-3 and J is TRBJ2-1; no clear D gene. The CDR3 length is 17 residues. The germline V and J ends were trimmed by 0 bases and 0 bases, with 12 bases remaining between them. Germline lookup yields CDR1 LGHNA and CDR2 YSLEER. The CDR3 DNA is TGCGCCAGCAGCCAAGATCCGCTGCGTAGCTCCTACAATGAGCAGTTCTTC. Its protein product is CASSQDPLRSSYNEQFF.

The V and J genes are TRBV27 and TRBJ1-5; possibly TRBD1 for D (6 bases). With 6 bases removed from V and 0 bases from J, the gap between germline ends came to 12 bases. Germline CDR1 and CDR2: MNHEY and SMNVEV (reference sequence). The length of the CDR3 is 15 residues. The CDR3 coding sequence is TGTGCCAGCAGCCCGACAGGAAATAGCAATCAGCCCCAGCATTTT. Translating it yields CASSPTGNSNQPQHF.

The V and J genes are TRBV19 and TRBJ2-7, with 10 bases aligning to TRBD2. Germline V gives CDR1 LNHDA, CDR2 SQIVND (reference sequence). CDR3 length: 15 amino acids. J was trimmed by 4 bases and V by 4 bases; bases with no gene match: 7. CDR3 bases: TGTGCCAGTAGTACCTTAGCGGGAGGAAGGTACGAGCAGTACTTC. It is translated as CASSTLAGGRYEQYF.

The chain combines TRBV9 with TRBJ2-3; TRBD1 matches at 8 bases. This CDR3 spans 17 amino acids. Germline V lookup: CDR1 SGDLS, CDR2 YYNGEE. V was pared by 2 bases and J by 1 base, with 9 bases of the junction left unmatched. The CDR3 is CASSVRGQAAGTDTQYF. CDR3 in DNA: TGTGCCAGCAGCGTTAGGGGACAGGCCGCCGGCACAGATACGCAGTATTTT.

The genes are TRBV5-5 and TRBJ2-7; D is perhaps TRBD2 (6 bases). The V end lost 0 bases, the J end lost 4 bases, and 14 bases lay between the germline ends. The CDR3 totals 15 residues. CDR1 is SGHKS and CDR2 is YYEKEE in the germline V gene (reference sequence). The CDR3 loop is CASSLEGGVMYEQYF. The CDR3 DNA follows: TGTGCCAGCAGCTTGGAAGGCGGGGTAATGTACGAGCAGTACTTC. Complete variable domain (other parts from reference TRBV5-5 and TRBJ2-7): DAGVTQSPTHLIKTRGQQVTLRCSPISGHKSVSWYQQVLGQGPQFIFQYYEKEERGRGNFPDRFSARQFPNYSSELNVNALLLGDSALYLCASSLEGGVMYEQYFGPGTRLTVT.

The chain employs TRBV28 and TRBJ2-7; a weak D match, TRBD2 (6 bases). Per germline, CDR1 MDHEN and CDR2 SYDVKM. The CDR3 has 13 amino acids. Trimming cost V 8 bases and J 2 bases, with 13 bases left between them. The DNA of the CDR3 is TGTGCCAGCGAGGAAGCGGGCACCTACGAGCAGTACTTC. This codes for CASEEAGTYEQYF. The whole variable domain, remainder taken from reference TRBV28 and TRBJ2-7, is DVKVTQSSRYLVKRTGEKVFLECVQDMDHENMFWYRQDPGLGLRLIYFSYDVKMKEKGDIPEGYSVSREKKERFSLILESASTNQTSMYLCASEEAGTYEQYFGPGTRLTVT.

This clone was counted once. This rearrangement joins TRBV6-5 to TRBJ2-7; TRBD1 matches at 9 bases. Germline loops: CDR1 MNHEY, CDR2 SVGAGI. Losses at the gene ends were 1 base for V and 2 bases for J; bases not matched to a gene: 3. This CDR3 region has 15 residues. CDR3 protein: CASSYFGTGTYEQYF. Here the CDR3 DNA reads TGTGCCAGCAGTTACTTTGGGACAGGGACCTACGAGCAGTACTTC.

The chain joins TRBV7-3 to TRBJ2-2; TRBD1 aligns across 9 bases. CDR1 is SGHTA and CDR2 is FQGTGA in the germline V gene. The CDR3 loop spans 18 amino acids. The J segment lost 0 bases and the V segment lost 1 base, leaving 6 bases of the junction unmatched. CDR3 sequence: CASSLKSRQGANTGELFF. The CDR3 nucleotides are TGTGCCAGCAGCTTAAAGTCCCGACAGGGGGCGAACACCGGGGAGCTGTTTTTT.

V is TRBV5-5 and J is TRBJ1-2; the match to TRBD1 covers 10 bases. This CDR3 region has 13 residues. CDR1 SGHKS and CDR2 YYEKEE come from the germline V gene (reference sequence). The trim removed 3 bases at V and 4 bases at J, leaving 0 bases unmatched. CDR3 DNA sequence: TGTGCCAGCAGCTGGGACAGGGGCTATGGCTACACCTTC. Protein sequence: CASSWDRGYGYTF.

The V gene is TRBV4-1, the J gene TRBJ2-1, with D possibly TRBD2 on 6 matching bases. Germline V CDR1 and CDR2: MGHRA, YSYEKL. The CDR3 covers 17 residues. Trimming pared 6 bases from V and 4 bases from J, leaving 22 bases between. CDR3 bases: TGCGCCAGCAGTCCGGGACCGAGGACTGGAGGGTACAATGAGCAGTTCTTC. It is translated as CASSPGPRTGGYNEQFF.

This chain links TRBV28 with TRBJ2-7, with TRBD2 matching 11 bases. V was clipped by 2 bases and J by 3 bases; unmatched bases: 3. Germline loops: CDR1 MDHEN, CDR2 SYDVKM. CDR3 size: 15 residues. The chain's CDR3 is CASSLGTSGGYEQYF. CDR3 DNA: TGTGCCAGCAGTTTAGGGACTAGCGGAGGCTACGAGCAGTACTTC.

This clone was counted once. CDR3 residues: CASSLNDRNYGYTF. CDR3 coding DNA: TGTGCCAGCAGCCTGAATGACAGGAACTATGGCTACACCTTC. The chain couples TRBV7-2 to TRBJ1-2, with a possible D match to TRBD1 (6 bases). The germline gives CDR1 SGHTA, CDR2 FQGNSA. The CDR3 runs 14 residues. V was shortened by 5 bases and J by 2 bases, with 12 bases between the two germline ends.

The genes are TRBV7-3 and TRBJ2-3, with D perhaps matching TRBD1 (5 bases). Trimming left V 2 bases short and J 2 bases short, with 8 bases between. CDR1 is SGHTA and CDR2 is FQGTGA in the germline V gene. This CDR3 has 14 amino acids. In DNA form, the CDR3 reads TGTGCCAGCAGCTTATACAGGAACACAGATACGCAGTATTTT. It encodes CASSLYRNTDTQYF.

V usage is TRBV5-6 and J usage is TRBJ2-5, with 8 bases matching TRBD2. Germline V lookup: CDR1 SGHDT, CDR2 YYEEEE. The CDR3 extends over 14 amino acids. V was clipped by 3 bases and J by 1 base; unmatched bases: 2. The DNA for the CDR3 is TGTGCCAGCAGCTGGACTAGCAGCCAAGAGACCCAGTACTTC. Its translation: CASSWTSSQETQYF.

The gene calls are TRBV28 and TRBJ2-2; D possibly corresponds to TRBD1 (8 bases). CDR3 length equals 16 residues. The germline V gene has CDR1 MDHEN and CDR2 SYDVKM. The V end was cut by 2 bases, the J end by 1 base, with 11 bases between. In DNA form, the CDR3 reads TGTGCCAGCAGTTTAAGCGGGACAGGGAACACCGGGGAGCTGTTTTTT. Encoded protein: CASSLSGTGNTGELFF.

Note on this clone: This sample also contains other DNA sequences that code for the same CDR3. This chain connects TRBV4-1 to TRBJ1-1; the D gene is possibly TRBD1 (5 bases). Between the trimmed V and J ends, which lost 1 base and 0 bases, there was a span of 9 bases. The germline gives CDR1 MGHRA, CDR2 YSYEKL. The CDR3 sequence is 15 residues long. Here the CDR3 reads CASSQGTDMNTEAFF. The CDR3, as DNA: TGCGCCAGCAGCCAAGGGACGGACATGAACACTGAAGCTTTCTTT.

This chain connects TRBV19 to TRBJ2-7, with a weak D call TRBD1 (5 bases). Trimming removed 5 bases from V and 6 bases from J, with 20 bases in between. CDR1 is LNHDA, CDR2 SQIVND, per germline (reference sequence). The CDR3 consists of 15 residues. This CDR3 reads CASSQGVRVSSEQYF. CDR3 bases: TGTGCCAGTAGTCAAGGCGTCAGGGTGAGTAGCGAGCAGTACTTC.

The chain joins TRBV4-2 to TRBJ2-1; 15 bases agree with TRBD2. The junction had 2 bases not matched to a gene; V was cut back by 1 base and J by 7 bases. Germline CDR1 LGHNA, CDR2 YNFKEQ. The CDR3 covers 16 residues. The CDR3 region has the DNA TGTGCCAGCAGCCAAGTCGGACTAGCGGGAGGGAATGAGCAGTTCTTC. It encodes CASSQVGLAGGNEQFF.

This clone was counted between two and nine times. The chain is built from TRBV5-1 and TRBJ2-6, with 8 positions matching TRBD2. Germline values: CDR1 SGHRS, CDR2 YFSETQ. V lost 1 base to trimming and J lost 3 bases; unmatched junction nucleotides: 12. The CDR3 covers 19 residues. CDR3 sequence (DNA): TGCGCCAGCAGCTTGAGCGGGAGCTTCTCTTTAGGTGGGGCCAACGTCCTGACTTTC. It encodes CASSLSGSFSLGGANVLTF.

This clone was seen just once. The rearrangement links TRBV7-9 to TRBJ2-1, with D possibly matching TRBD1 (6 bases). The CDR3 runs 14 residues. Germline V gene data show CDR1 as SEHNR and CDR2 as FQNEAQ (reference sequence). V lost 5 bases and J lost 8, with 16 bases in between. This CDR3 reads CASSQDRGDDEQFF. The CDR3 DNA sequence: TGTGCCAGCAGCCAGGACAGAGGGGACGATGAGCAGTTCTTC.

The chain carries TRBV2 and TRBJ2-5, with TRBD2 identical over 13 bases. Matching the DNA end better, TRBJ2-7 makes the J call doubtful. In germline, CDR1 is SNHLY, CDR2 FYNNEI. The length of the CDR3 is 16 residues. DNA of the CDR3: TGTGCCAGCAGTAGGACTAGCGGGAGTGTCCCCTACGAGCAGTACTTC. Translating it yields CASSRTSGSVPYEQYF.